This entry lists 20 T cell receptor beta chains sequenced from one sample in a study of blood T cell repertoires in COVID-19. TCRdb keeps only in-frame clones here, not all; method: immunoSEQ multiplex PCR. The sample has more than 65,000 clones; around 76% are singletons. The specimen sequenced was peripheral blood. All receptors derive from a woman older than 75 with active or convalescent COVID-19.

Here the CDR3 reads CASSDPIRGLYGYTF. DNA for the CDR3: TGTGCCAGCAGTGACCCTATCAGGGGCCTCTATGGCTACACCTTC. The chain combines TRBV6-1 with TRBJ1-2; a weak D match, TRBD1 (6 bases). V lost 3 bases to trimming and J lost 4 bases, with 15 bases between them. The CDR3 covers 15 residues. From germline, CDR1 is MNHNS and CDR2 SASEGT.

The rearrangement links TRBV7-2 to TRBJ2-3, with 8 nucleotides matching TRBD2. There are 16 residues in the CDR3. The V gene end was trimmed by 7 bases and the J gene end by 5 bases; junction bases not matched to a gene: 14. Germline CDR1 reads SGHTA; CDR2 reads FQGNSA. The CDR3 sequence is CASTNTGGAELDTQYF. The CDR3 DNA reads TGTGCCAGCACCAACACGGGGGGGGCCGAACTAGATACGCAGTATTTT.

V is TRBV19 and J is TRBJ2-7; 8 bases agree with TRBD1. V lost 5 bases, J lost 2 bases, and 5 bases stayed unmatched. This CDR3 is built from 14 residues. Germline V CDR1 and CDR2: LNHDA, SQIVND (reference sequence). CDR3 bases: TGTGCCAGTAGTCCGGACAGGGTGGCCTACGAGCAGTACTTC. Its protein is CASSPDRVAYEQYF.

The chain uses TRBV7-2 and TRBJ2-7; no firm D call. There are 15 residues in the CDR3. Trimming pared 1 base from V and 1 base from J, leaving 11 bases between. Germline V gives CDR1 SGHTA, CDR2 FQGNSA. CDR3 in amino acids: CASSLGGRKSYEQYF. CDR3 nucleotide sequence: TGTGCCAGCAGCTTAGGTGGCAGGAAATCCTACGAGCAGTACTTC. Filled out from reference TRBV7-2 and TRBJ2-7, the complete variable domain reads GAGVSQSPSNKVTEKGKDVELRCDPISGHTALYWYRQSLGQGLEFLIYFQGNSAPDKSGLPSDRFSAERTGGSVSTLTIQRTQQEDSAVYLCASSLGGRKSYEQYFGPGTRLTVT.

The chain is built from TRBV7-2 and TRBJ1-2, with D maybe TRBD1 (5 bases). The germline CDR1 and CDR2 sequences are SGHTA and FQGNSA. Trimming took off 1 base at V and 2 bases at J, with 11 bases between the two ends. The CDR3 has 15 amino acids. The CDR3 spells CASSLEAGRNYGYTF. The CDR3 DNA reads as TGTGCCAGCAGCTTAGAAGCAGGGAGGAACTATGGCTACACCTTC.

In this sample, this clone turned up a few times. CDR3 in amino acids: CASSQTGGNQPQHF. The CDR3 nucleotides read TGTGCCAGCAGCCAAACAGGGGGCAATCAGCCCCAGCATTTT. The chain joins TRBV6-2 or TRBV6-3 to TRBJ1-5; 7 bases match TRBD1. CDR3 size: 14 residues. The V and J ends lost 6 bases and 2 bases, in that order; junction bases with no gene match: 4. The germline V gene encodes CDR1 MNHEY and CDR2 SVGEGT.

The gene calls are TRBV3-1 (or the pseudogene TRBV3-2) and TRBJ2-5, with D tentatively TRBD1 (6 bases). V lost 1 base and J lost 7, with 13 bases in between. Germline loops: CDR1 LGHDT, CDR2 YNNKEL (reference sequence). There are 14 residues in the CDR3. This CDR3 reads CASSQAGQQGTQYF. The CDR3 bases are TGTGCCAGCAGCCAAGCCGGCCAACAGGGGACCCAGTACTTC.

The chain couples TRBV10-3 to TRBJ2-2; D not certain. The CDR3 has 13 amino acids. Per the germline V gene, CDR1 is ENHRY and CDR2 is SYGVKD. V dropped 2 bases and J dropped 4 bases, with 5 bases sitting between them. Written as DNA, the CDR3 is TGTGCCATCAGTGAGACAGCCACCGGGGAGCTGTTTTTT. This translates into CAISETATGELFF.

This clone was seen only once. This sequence joins TRBV28 and TRBJ1-5, with a weak D call TRBD1 (5 bases). The CDR3 contains 14 residues. Germline V gives CDR1 MDHEN, CDR2 SYDVKM. Trimming removed 5 bases from V and 7 bases from J, with 15 bases in between. The CDR3 loop is CASSAQGFGQPQHF. The CDR3 bases are TGTGCCAGCAGTGCCCAGGGCTTCGGGCAGCCCCAGCATTTT.

In this sample, this clone turned up a few times. This chain links TRBV28 with TRBJ1-5, with D hard to call. This CDR3 contains 14 residues. Germline CDR1 reads MDHEN; CDR2 reads SYDVKM. Trimming stripped 3 bases from V and 5 bases from J, with 11 bases between. The CDR3 nucleotides are TGTGCCAGCAGTTTGGCCGGGTTTTATCAGCCCCAGCATTTT. Amino acid sequence: CASSLAGFYQPQHF. The complete variable domain, with remaining parts taken from reference TRBV28 and TRBJ1-5, reads DVKVTQSSRYLVKRTGEKVFLECVQDMDHENMFWYRQDPGLGLRLIYFSYDVKMKEKGDIPEGYSVSREKKERFSLILESASTNQTSMYLCASSLAGFYQPQHFGDGTRLSIL.

This clone has just a few counts. This chain connects TRBV28 to TRBJ1-3, with D tentatively TRBD1 (5 bases). The CDR3 is made up of 14 amino acids. Germline V CDR1 and CDR2: MDHEN, SYDVKM. Trimming cost V 2 bases and J 8 bases, with 13 bases left between them. Here the CDR3 reads CASSLEAGWDTIYF. The CDR3 DNA reads TGTGCCAGCAGTTTAGAGGCAGGGTGGGACACCATATATTTT.

This chain joins TRBV30 and TRBJ1-6, with a tentative D call TRBD1 (5 bases). Germline CDR1 reads GTSNPN; CDR2 reads SVGIG (reference sequence). V lost 7 bases and J lost 7, with 14 bases in between. This CDR3 comprises 13 residues. CDR3 sequence (DNA): TGTGCCTTGATCGACAGCGCCAATTCACCCCTCCACTTT. It codes for CALIDSANSPLHF.

The rearrangement joins TRBV6-4 to TRBJ1-1; 7 nucleotides match TRBD1. V gave up 6 bases and J gave up 2 bases; unmatched junction bases: 12. This CDR3 region has 16 residues. Germline V gene sequence: CDR1 MRHNA, CDR2 SNTAGT. This CDR3 reads CASSQNPTGDNTEAFF. CDR3 sequence (DNA): TGTGCCAGCAGCCAAAACCCAACAGGGGATAACACTGAAGCTTTCTTT.

The chain has TRBV30 and TRBJ2-1, with no clear D. In germline, CDR1 is GTSNPN, CDR2 SVGIG (reference sequence). The CDR3 length is 13 residues. V shed 1 base and J shed 1 base, with 5 bases lying between them. CDR3 residues: CAWSGESYNEQFF. As DNA, the CDR3 is TGTGCCTGGAGTGGTGAGTCCTACAATGAGCAGTTCTTC. The full variable domain, completed using reference TRBV30 and TRBJ2-1, is SQTIHQWPATLVQPVGSPLSLECTVEGTSNPNLYWYRQAAGRGLQLLFYSVGIGQISSEVPQNLSASRPQDRQFILSSKKLLLSDSGFYLCAWSGESYNEQFFGPGTRLTVL.

This chain joins TRBV30 and TRBJ1-5; 7 nucleotides agree with TRBD1. The germline CDR1 and CDR2 sequences are GTSNPN and SVGIG (reference sequence). The CDR3 totals 15 residues. J lost 0 bases, V lost 5 bases, and 7 bases had no gene match. As DNA, the CDR3 is TGTGCCTGGGGAGCCGGGACAGTTAGCAATCAGCCCCAGCATTTT. It translates to CAWGAGTVSNQPQHF. Using reference TRBV30 and TRBJ1-5 for the parts outside the CDR3, the full variable domain is SQTIHQWPATLVQPVGSPLSLECTVEGTSNPNLYWYRQAAGRGLQLLFYSVGIGQISSEVPQNLSASRPQDRQFILSSKKLLLSDSGFYLCAWGAGTVSNQPQHFGDGTRLSIL.

Here the CDR3 DNA reads TGCGCCAGCAGCCAAATTAGTGGCACCAGGGACTATGGCTACACCTTC. Amino acids: CASSQISGTRDYGYTF. The chain joins TRBV4-3 to TRBJ1-2, with D possibly TRBD1 on 5 matching bases. The CDR3 is 16 residues long. Germline assignment: CDR1 LGHNA and CDR2 YSLEER. Trimming left V 2 bases short and J 3 bases short, with 16 bases between.

This chain joins TRBV4-2 and TRBJ2-5; 11 bases fit TRBD1. J gave up 5 bases and V 2 bases, and 7 bases lay outside the gene matches. CDR1 and CDR2 (germline): LGHNA, YNFKEQ. The CDR3 loop spans 16 amino acids. The CDR3: CASSQSWDRGRETQYF. The DNA for the CDR3 is TGTGCCAGCAGCCAATCATGGGACAGGGGGAGGGAGACCCAGTACTTC.

The chain is built from TRBV7-6 and TRBJ1-3; no clear D. The V end lost 5 bases, the J end lost 0 bases, and 14 bases lay between the germline ends. The CDR3 consists of 16 residues. Germline V lookup: CDR1 SGHVS, CDR2 FNYEAQ. The CDR3 protein is CASSPVGRASGNTIYF. DNA for the CDR3: TGTGCCAGCAGCCCCGTCGGGCGGGCCTCTGGAAACACCATATATTTT.

This clone was recorded a few times. The chain couples TRBV11-3 to TRBJ2-5; 7 bases fit TRBD1. The CDR3 spans 14 residues. Germline values: CDR1 SGHNT, CDR2 YENEEA. V was clipped by 2 bases and J by 3 bases; unmatched bases: 3. The CDR3 sequence: CASSLIGTEETQYF. The CDR3 nucleotides are TGTGCCAGCAGCTTAATCGGGACAGAAGAGACCCAGTACTTC. The full variable domain, with the rest looked up from reference TRBV11-3 and TRBJ2-5, is EAGVVQSPRYKIIEKKQPVAFWCNPISGHNTLYWYLQNLGQGPELLIRYENEEAVDDSQLPKDRFSAERLKGVDSTLKIQPAELGDSAVYLCASSLIGTEETQYFGPGTRLLVL.

This rearrangement joins TRBV5-6 to TRBJ1-2, with 8 bases that match TRBD1. The CDR3 is 16 amino acids. Germline CDR1 SGHDT, CDR2 YYEEEE. V was pared by 4 bases and J by 8 bases, with 16 bases of the junction left unmatched. CDR3 in DNA: TGTGCCAGCAGCCTGCCCGGGACAGGAGCTTTTTGGGGCTACACCTTC. Translation gives CASSLPGTGAFWGYTF.